These 25 T cell receptor beta chains were all obtained from the same sample, sequenced in a study of blood T cell repertoires in COVID-19. Only in-frame clones appear in the TCRdb table, and some are missing; sequencing was by immunoSEQ multiplex PCR. The sample contains over 130,000 clones, 80% to 85% of which appear only once. Material: peripheral blood. The source is a human donor in a cohort sampled during active COVID-19.

The chain has TRBV3-1 (or the pseudogene TRBV3-2) and TRBJ2-1; D call uncertain. The CDR3 is made up of 15 amino acids. The V end was cut by 1 base, the J end by 3 bases, with 10 bases between. Germline CDR1 LGHDT, CDR2 YNNKEL (reference sequence). CDR3 protein: CASSQALGSYNEQFF. In DNA, the CDR3 is TGTGCCAGCAGCCAAGCCCTAGGTAGCTACAATGAGCAGTTCTTC.

The chain links TRBV25-1 to TRBJ1-2, with D unclear. This CDR3 is built from 14 residues. Germline values: CDR1 MGHDK, CDR2 SYGVNS. Deletions cut 1 base from V and 8 bases from J, with 14 bases between. CDR3 in DNA: TGTGCCAGCAGTGAATCCATTACCCCGCGGGGCTACACCTTC. It encodes CASSESITPRGYTF.

V usage is TRBV7-6 and J usage is TRBJ2-5; 10 nucleotides agree with TRBD2. The CDR3 loop spans 16 amino acids. Germline CDR1 and CDR2: SGHVS and FNYEAQ. V dropped 1 base and J dropped 4; count of bases not matched to a gene: 6. The CDR3, as DNA: TGTGCCAGCAGCTTAGTTTCTAGCGGGGGAGCAGAGACCCAGTACTTC. Its protein product is CASSLVSSGGAETQYF.

The chain combines TRBV15 with TRBJ1-4; no clear D. The CDR3 extends over 17 amino acids. V gave up 0 bases and J gave up 0 bases, with 11 bases separating them. CDR1 LNHNV and CDR2 YYDKDF come from the germline V gene (reference sequence). The CDR3 nucleotides are TGTGCCACCAGCAGAGATGAGCCGCATGCAACTAATGAAAAACTGTTTTTT. Its translation: CATSRDEPHATNEKLFF.

The chain combines TRBV24-1 with TRBJ2-1; D perhaps matches TRBD2 (5 bases). The germline CDR1 and CDR2 sequences are KGHDR and SFDVKD. CDR3 size: 14 residues. Between the trimmed V and J ends, which lost 5 bases and 8 bases, there was a span of 15 bases. The CDR3: CATSVPGGGYEQFF. The CDR3, as DNA: TGTGCCACCAGTGTCCCAGGTGGAGGCTATGAGCAGTTCTTC.

The chain couples TRBV6-1 to TRBJ1-5; perhaps TRBD1 as D (5 bases). V was clipped by 0 bases and J by 4 bases, with 10 bases between them. The germline V gene has CDR1 MNHNS and CDR2 SASEGT. The CDR3 loop spans 15 amino acids. CDR3 loop: CASSEARGPNQPQHF. The CDR3, as DNA: TGTGCCAGCAGTGAAGCGCGGGGACCAAATCAGCCCCAGCATTTT.

This sequence joins TRBV3-1 (or the pseudogene TRBV3-2) and TRBJ1-3; possibly TRBD1 for D (6 bases). The CDR3 contains 16 residues. Germline CDR1 is LGHDT and CDR2 is YNNKEL (reference sequence). V lost 5 bases, J lost 4 bases, and 18 bases lay in between. CDR3 region: CASSSGGPAGGNTIYF. The CDR3 nucleotides are TGTGCCAGCAGCAGCGGGGGGCCGGCAGGAGGAAACACCATATATTTT.

The chain employs TRBV7-9 and TRBJ2-2; TRBD1 is a possible D gene (5 bases). Germline loops: CDR1 SEHNR, CDR2 FQNEAQ (reference sequence). V was trimmed by 3 bases and J by 5 bases, leaving 13 bases between them. CDR3 length: 15 residues. The CDR3 DNA reads as TGTGCCAGCAGCTTCGATGGGGCGCGGACCGGGGAGCTGTTTTTT. As protein: CASSFDGARTGELFF. Together with reference TRBV7-9 and TRBJ2-2, the CDR3 gives the full variable domain: DTGVSQNPRHKITKRGQNVTFRCDPISEHNRLYWYRQTLGQGPEFLTYFQNEAQLEKSRLLSDRFSAERPKGSFSTLEIQRTEQGDSAMYLCASSFDGARTGELFFGEGSRLTVL.

The genes are TRBV11-3 and TRBJ1-1; 9 bases match TRBD1. Germline V gene data show CDR1 as SGHNT and CDR2 as YENEEA. The V segment lost 5 bases and the J segment 0 bases; nucleotides outside the gene matches: 4. The CDR3 is 15 amino acids. The CDR3 sequence is CASSPGTGLNTEAFF. As DNA, the CDR3 is TGTGCCAGCAGCCCCGGGACAGGGTTGAACACTGAAGCTTTCTTT.

This clone is a singleton in its sample. This chain joins TRBV12-5 and TRBJ2-7; D not resolved. CDR3 length: 12 residues. Germline CDR1 LGHNT, CDR2 FRNRAP. V shed 5 bases and J shed 4 bases, with 9 bases lying between them. CDR3 residues: CASGPYSYEQYF. Written as DNA, the CDR3 is TGTGCTAGTGGTCCATACAGTTACGAGCAGTACTTC.

The J gene is TRBJ1-5, the V gene TRBV20-1, with 10 bases aligning to TRBD1. This CDR3 has 15 residues. From germline, CDR1 is DFQATT and CDR2 SNEGSKA (reference sequence). Trimming cost V 3 bases and J 2 bases; bases outside gene matches: 4. The CDR3 sequence is CSASRGQGGNQPQHF. CDR3 in DNA: TGCAGTGCTAGTCGAGGACAGGGGGGCAATCAGCCCCAGCATTTT.

The chain couples TRBV11-2 to TRBJ2-7; 10 bases align to TRBD2. Losses at the gene ends were 2 bases for V and 0 bases for J; bases not matched to a gene: 4. This CDR3 region has 16 residues. Germline assignment: CDR1 SGHAT and CDR2 FQNNGV. The CDR3 bases are TGTGCCAGCAGCTTATCACTAGCGGGGATCTCCTACGAGCAGTACTTC. Translation: CASSLSLAGISYEQYF. The whole variable domain, remainder taken from reference TRBV11-2 and TRBJ2-7, is EAGVAQSPRYKIIEKRQSVAFWCNPISGHATLYWYQQILGQGPKLLIQFQNNGVVDDSQLPKDRFSAERLKGVDSTLKIQPAKLEDSAVYLCASSLSLAGISYEQYFGPGTRLTVT.

V usage is TRBV6-5 and J usage is TRBJ1-5, with D possibly TRBD1 on 6 matching bases. The CDR3 consists of 15 residues. With 6 bases removed from V and 0 bases from J, the gap between germline ends came to 12 bases. CDR1 MNHEY and CDR2 SVGAGI come from the germline V gene. CDR3 DNA sequence: TGTGCCAGCAGCCGGACAGTCTATAGCAATCAGCCCCAGCATTTT. It translates to CASSRTVYSNQPQHF.

The chain joins TRBV6-6 to TRBJ2-2; weak D call: TRBD2 (6 bases). Germline V gives CDR1 MNHNY, CDR2 SVGAGI (reference sequence). The CDR3 has 14 amino acids. The germline V and J ends were trimmed by 10 bases and 1 base, with 13 bases remaining between them. The CDR3 sequence: CATSGTQNTGELFF. The CDR3 nucleotides read TGTGCCACCTCCGGGACTCAGAACACCGGGGAGCTGTTTTTT.

The rearrangement links TRBV9 to TRBJ2-7, with 12 nucleotides matching TRBD2. V trimming: 2 bases; J trimming: 5 bases; junction bases outside the gene matches: 11. The CDR3 length is 17 residues. Germline assignment: CDR1 SGDLS and CDR2 YYNGEE. The CDR3 DNA reads TGTGCCAGCAGCGTGCTAGCGGGGGGGCCAGGTGTCCACGAGCAGTACTTC. Its translation: CASSVLAGGPGVHEQYF.

The chain recombines TRBV6-5 with TRBJ2-3; 11 bases are shared with TRBD1. CDR1 is MNHEY and CDR2 is SVGAGI in the germline V gene. The CDR3 extends over 15 amino acids. V shed 5 bases, J shed 3 bases, and the junction held 4 bases outside the gene matches. The CDR3 spells CASSRTGGVTDTQYF. CDR3 DNA sequence: TGTGCCAGCAGTCGGACAGGGGGCGTTACAGATACGCAGTATTTT.

This sequence joins TRBV28 and TRBJ1-2; 12 bases match TRBD1. The length of the CDR3 is 15 residues. After removal of 7 bases from V and 6 bases from J, the junction contained 9 bases not matched to a gene. The germline V gene encodes CDR1 MDHEN and CDR2 SYDVKM. The CDR3 spells CASTRDRGPGNGYTF. CDR3 nucleotides: TGTGCCAGCACTCGGGACAGGGGGCCGGGGAATGGCTACACCTTC.

The CDR3 nucleotides are TGTGCCAGCAGCTTGGGGCGGGGAACCACAGATACGCAGTATTTT. It yields the protein CASSLGRGTTDTQYF. The rearrangement uses TRBV5-4 and TRBJ2-3; a possible D gene is TRBD2 (6 bases). This CDR3 has 15 amino acids. Germline lookup yields CDR1 SGHNT and CDR2 YYREEE (reference sequence). The V end lost 0 bases, the J end lost 2 bases, and 10 bases lay between the germline ends.

The chain is built from TRBV5-1 and TRBJ1-5, with TRBD1 matching over 8 bases. This CDR3 region has 15 residues. Germline V CDR1 and CDR2: SGHRS, YFSETQ. V was pared by 1 base and J by 7 bases, with 7 bases of the junction left unmatched. The CDR3 reads CASSLTGGKEQPQHF. The CDR3 DNA reads TGCGCCAGCAGCTTGACAGGGGGTAAAGAACAGCCCCAGCATTTT.

The J gene is TRBJ2-2, the V gene TRBV5-6; 7 bases fit TRBD2. Germline CDR1 is SGHDT and CDR2 is YYEEEE. This CDR3 is built from 15 residues. Unmatched junction bases numbered 5, after V lost 2 bases and J lost 4 bases. The CDR3 region is CASSLIGRATGELFF. The CDR3 DNA is TGTGCCAGCAGCTTAATAGGGAGGGCCACCGGGGAGCTGTTTTTT.

The CDR3 protein is CASSLASGAFF. CDR3 sequence (DNA): TGTGCCAGCAGCTTAGCTTCCGGAGCTTTCTTT. V and J are TRBV7-2 and TRBJ1-1; no firm D call. V was clipped by 0 bases and J by 10 bases, with 6 bases between them. The germline CDR1 and CDR2 sequences are SGHTA and FQGNSA. This CDR3 is 11 amino acids long.

The V call is TRBV5-1, the J call TRBJ1-2; 9 bases align to TRBD1. Per the germline V gene, CDR1 is SGHRS and CDR2 is YFSETQ. The V segment lost 4 bases and the J segment 6 bases; nucleotides outside the gene matches: 10. This CDR3 is 15 amino acids long. Here the CDR3 DNA reads TGCGCCAGCAGCCCGCAACAGGGGGCAGGTAATGGCTACACCTTC. Translating gives CASSPQQGAGNGYTF.

The chain joins TRBV28 to TRBJ1-2, with TRBD1 as a possible D gene (5 bases). CDR1 and CDR2 from the germline V gene are MDHEN and SYDVKM. CDR3 length: 15 amino acids. Trimming pared 3 bases from V and 0 bases from J, leaving 11 bases between. CDR3 in amino acids: CASSFTGPTNYGYTF. In DNA, the CDR3 is TGTGCCAGCAGTTTTACAGGACCAACTAACTATGGCTACACCTTC.

The chain uses TRBV29-1 and TRBJ1-1; D gene uncertain. The V end lost 7 bases, the J end lost 3 bases, and 12 bases lay between the germline ends. Germline V gene lookup returns CDR1 SQVTM and CDR2 ANQGSEA. The CDR3 runs to 12 residues. The DNA for the CDR3 is TGCAGCGCTATCAGAGGCTACACTGAAGCTTTCTTT. Residues: CSAIRGYTEAFF.

The V gene is TRBV29-1, the J gene TRBJ2-2, with 7 bases aligning to TRBD1. The junction had 2 bases not matched to a gene; V was cut back by 4 bases and J by 0 bases. Germline CDR1 is SQVTM and CDR2 is ANQGSEA. The CDR3 runs to 14 residues. The CDR3 DNA sequence: TGCAGCGTTGTGGGACAGACGAACACCGGGGAGCTGTTTTTT. This encodes CSVVGQTNTGELFF.